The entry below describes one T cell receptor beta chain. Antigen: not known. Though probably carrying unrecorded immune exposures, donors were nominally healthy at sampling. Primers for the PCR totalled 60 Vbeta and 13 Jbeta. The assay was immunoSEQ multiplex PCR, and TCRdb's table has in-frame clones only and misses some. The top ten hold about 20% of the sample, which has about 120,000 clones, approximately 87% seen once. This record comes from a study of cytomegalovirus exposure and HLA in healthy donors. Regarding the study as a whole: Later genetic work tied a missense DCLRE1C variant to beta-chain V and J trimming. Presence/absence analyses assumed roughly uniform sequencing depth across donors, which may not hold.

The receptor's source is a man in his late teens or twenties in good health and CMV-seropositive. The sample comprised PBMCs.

CDR3: CASSKGQVLVNGYTF. The CDR3 region has the DNA TGTGCCAGTAGCAAGGGACAGGTACTAGTTAATGGCTACACCTTC. The chain has TRBV19 and TRBJ1-2; 8 nucleotides line up with TRBD1. CDR1 and CDR2 from the germline V gene are LNHDA and SQIVND (reference sequence). The CDR3 extends over 15 amino acids. The trim removed 6 bases at V and 6 bases at J, leaving 12 bases unmatched.